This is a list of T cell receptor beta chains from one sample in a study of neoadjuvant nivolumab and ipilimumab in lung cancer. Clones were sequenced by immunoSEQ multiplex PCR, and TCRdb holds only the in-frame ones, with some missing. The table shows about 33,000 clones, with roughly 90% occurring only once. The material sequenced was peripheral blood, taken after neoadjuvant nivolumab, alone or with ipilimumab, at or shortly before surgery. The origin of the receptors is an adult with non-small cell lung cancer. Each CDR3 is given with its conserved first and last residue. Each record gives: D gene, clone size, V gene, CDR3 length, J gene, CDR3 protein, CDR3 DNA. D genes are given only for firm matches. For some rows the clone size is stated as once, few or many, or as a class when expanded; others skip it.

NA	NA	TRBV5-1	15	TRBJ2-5	CASSSTGSGQETQYF	TGCGCCAGCAGCTCCACAGGGTCAGGGCAAGAGACCCAGTACTTC
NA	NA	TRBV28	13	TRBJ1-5	CASSYRPNQPQHF	TGTGCCAGCAGTTACAGACCTAATCAGCCCCAGCATTTT
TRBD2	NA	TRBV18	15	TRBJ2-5	CASSPPVLREGRMNF	TGTGCCAGCTCACCACCGGTGTTGCGGGAGGGCCGAATGAACTTC
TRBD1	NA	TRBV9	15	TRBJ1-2	CASGTGGGERYGYTF	TGTGCCAGCGGGACAGGGGGCGGTGAGCGTTATGGCTACACCTTC
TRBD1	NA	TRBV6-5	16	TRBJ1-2	CASSWHALDRENGYTF	TGTGCCAGCAGTTGGCATGCCTTGGACAGGGAGAATGGCTACACCTTC
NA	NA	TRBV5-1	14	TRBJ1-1	CASSFGGDEAEAFF	TGCGCCAGCAGCTTCGGAGGGGATGAAGCTGAAGCTTTCTTT
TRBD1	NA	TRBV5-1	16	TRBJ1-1	CASSLGGNRGNTEAFF	TGCGCCAGCAGCTTGGGGGGGAACAGGGGGAACACTGAAGCTTTCTTT
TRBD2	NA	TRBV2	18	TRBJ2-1	CASSISTSGSAIRNEQFF	TGTGCCAGCAGTATAAGTACTAGCGGGTCGGCGATAAGAAATGAGCAGTTCTTC
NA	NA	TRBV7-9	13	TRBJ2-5	CASSLALGQAANF	TGTGCCAGCAGCTTAGCGTTAGGGCAGGCCGCTAACTTC
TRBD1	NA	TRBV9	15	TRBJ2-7	CASSAGGTGVFEQYF	TGTGCCAGCAGCGCGGGAGGGACAGGGGTATTCGAGCAGTACTTC
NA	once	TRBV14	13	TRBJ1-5	CASSPDRNQPQHF	TGTGCCAGCAGCCCGGACCGCAATCAGCCCCAGCATTTT
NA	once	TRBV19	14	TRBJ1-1	CASGNVGTNTEAFF	TGTGCCAGTGGAAATGTCGGGACGAACACTGAAGCTTTCTTT
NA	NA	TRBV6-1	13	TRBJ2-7	CASSRDQGSEQYF	TGTGCCAGCAGTCGGGACCAGGGCTCCGAGCAGTACTTC
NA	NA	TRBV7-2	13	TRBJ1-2	CASSPAPLYGYTF	TGTGCCAGCAGCCCCGCCCCCCTTTATGGCTACACCTTC
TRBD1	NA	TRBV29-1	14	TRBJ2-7	CSVGGQGFSYEQYF	TGCAGCGTTGGGGGACAGGGATTTTCCTACGAGCAGTACTTC
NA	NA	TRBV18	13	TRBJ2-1	CASSPQLFHEQFF	TGTGCCAGCTCACCACAGTTGTTCCATGAGCAGTTCTTC
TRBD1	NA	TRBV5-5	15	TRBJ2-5	CASSFRDRVQETQYF	TGTGCCAGCAGCTTCCGGGACAGGGTACAAGAGACCCAGTACTTC
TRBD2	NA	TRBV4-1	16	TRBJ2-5	CASSQVEPSGRETQYF	TGCGCCAGCAGCCAAGTAGAGCCTAGCGGGAGAGAGACCCAGTACTTC
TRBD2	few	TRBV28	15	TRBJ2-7	CASSLMGLAGNEQYF	TGTGCCAGCAGTTTAATGGGACTAGCGGGAAACGAGCAGTACTTC
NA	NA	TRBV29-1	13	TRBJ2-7	CSVGLTGSYEQYF	TGCAGCGTTGGACTAACGGGCTCCTACGAGCAGTACTTC
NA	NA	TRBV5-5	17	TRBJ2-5	CASSSLRGVTSQETQYF	TGTGCCAGCAGCTCTCTTAGAGGGGTGACTAGCCAAGAGACCCAGTACTTC
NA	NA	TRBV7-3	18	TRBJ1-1	CASSLKVAGGLMNTEAFF	TGTGCCAGCAGCTTAAAGGTAGCGGGCGGACTCATGAACACTGAAGCTTTCTTT
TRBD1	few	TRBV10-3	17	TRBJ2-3	CAISEPPDRISTDTQYF	TGTGCCATCAGTGAGCCCCCGGACAGGATTAGCACAGATACGCAGTATTTT
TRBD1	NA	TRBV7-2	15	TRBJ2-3	CASSRDRWSTDTQYF	TGTGCCAGCAGCCGGGACAGATGGAGCACAGATACGCAGTATTTT